Listed here are 27 T cell receptor beta chains from one sample, sequenced in a study of blood T cell repertoires in COVID-19. Data came from immunoSEQ multiplex PCR; TCRdb stores just in-frame clones and leaves some out. The table shows 250,000 to 350,000 clones, with around 84% occurring only once. The sample was peripheral blood. The receptors shown here come from a human donor with COVID-19, enrolled during active disease. The donor label of this sample is uncertain.

The J gene is TRBJ2-1, the V gene TRBV5-6, with TRBD2 matching 11 bases. CDR3 length: 17 residues. Germline assignment: CDR1 SGHDT and CDR2 YYEEEE. Losses at the gene ends were 5 bases for V and 5 bases for J; bases not matched to a gene: 12. Here the CDR3 DNA reads TGTGCCAGCAGGCCAAACCCGGGACTAGCGGAGGACAATGAGCAGTTCTTC. Residues: CASRPNPGLAEDNEQFF.

This clone was observed once. The rearrangement links TRBV6-5 to TRBJ2-3; D is ambiguous. Per the germline V gene, CDR1 is MNHEY and CDR2 is SVGAGI. Trimming took off 6 bases at V and 0 bases at J, with 13 bases between the two ends. The CDR3 extends over 15 amino acids. As DNA, the CDR3 is TGTGCCAGCAGCCCCTCGCGTCCCAGCACAGATACGCAGTATTTT. As protein: CASSPSRPSTDTQYF.

The J gene is TRBJ1-1, the V gene TRBV28, with 7 bases matching TRBD1. The CDR3 length is 14 residues. Trimming took 4 bases from V and 2 from J; bases not matched to a gene: 4. Germline V gene sequence: CDR1 MDHEN, CDR2 SYDVKM. The CDR3 region is CASSSQGSNTEAFF. The CDR3 coding sequence is TGTGCCAGCAGTTCACAGGGGTCCAACACTGAAGCTTTCTTT.

This clone has a single count. The genes are TRBV7-2 and TRBJ2-5; a possible D gene is TRBD2 (6 bases). Trimming took off 5 bases at V and 0 bases at J, with 10 bases between the two ends. The CDR3 loop spans 14 amino acids. The germline V gene encodes CDR1 SGHTA and CDR2 FQGNSA. Written as DNA, the CDR3 is TGTGCCAGCAGCGACCGGGACTACCAAGAGACCCAGTACTTC. Translating gives CASSDRDYQETQYF. Full variable domain (remainder filled in from reference TRBV7-2 and TRBJ2-5): GAGVSQSPSNKVTEKGKDVELRCDPISGHTALYWYRQSLGQGLEFLIYFQGNSAPDKSGLPSDRFSAERTGGSVSTLTIQRTQQEDSAVYLCASSDRDYQETQYFGPGTRLLVL.

The V call is TRBV7-8, the J call TRBJ2-7; TRBD1 matches 8 bases. Losses at the gene ends were 5 bases for V and 2 bases for J; bases not matched to a gene: 20. Germline V gene lookup returns CDR1 SGHVS and CDR2 FQNEAQ. The CDR3 runs 19 residues. This CDR3 is CASSPTRYGTGGMTYEQYF. The CDR3 nucleotides are TGTGCCAGCAGCCCCACACGTTATGGGACAGGCGGCATGACCTACGAGCAGTACTTC.

The chain uses TRBV11-3 and TRBJ2-1, with TRBD2 identical over 7 bases. This CDR3 is built from 15 residues. V gave up 4 bases and J gave up 2 bases; unmatched junction bases: 5. In germline, CDR1 is SGHNT, CDR2 YENEEA. Here the CDR3 DNA reads TGTGCCAGCAGCTCCTCCGGGGGGACCTACAATGAGCAGTTCTTC. This codes for CASSSSGGTYNEQFF. Based on the CDR3 plus reference TRBV11-3 and TRBJ2-1, the full variable domain is EAGVVQSPRYKIIEKKQPVAFWCNPISGHNTLYWYLQNLGQGPELLIRYENEEAVDDSQLPKDRFSAERLKGVDSTLKIQPAELGDSAVYLCASSSSGGTYNEQFFGPGTRLTVL.

The rearrangement joins TRBV5-1 to TRBJ2-7; possible D gene TRBD2, 5 bases. V dropped 1 base and J dropped 2 bases, with 10 bases sitting between them. The CDR3 is 14 residues long. Germline V CDR1 and CDR2: SGHRS, YFSETQ. The CDR3 bases are TGCGCCAGCAGCTTGTCTGAGGGAGCCTACGAGCAGTACTTC. This encodes CASSLSEGAYEQYF. The full variable domain, in which reference TRBV5-1 and TRBJ2-7 provide the parts outside the CDR3, is KAGVTQTPRYLIKTRGQQVTLSCSPISGHRSVSWYQQTPGQGLQFLFEYFSETQRNKGNFPGRFSGRQFSNSRSEMNVSTLELGDSALYLCASSLSEGAYEQYFGPGTRLTVT.

The J gene is TRBJ2-7, the V gene TRBV11-2; D is ambiguous. The CDR3 is 12 amino acids. Germline CDR1 SGHAT, CDR2 FQNNGV. V was shortened by 5 bases and J by 5 bases, with 10 bases between the two germline ends. Here the CDR3 reads CASSLMRNEQYF. CDR3 coding DNA: TGTGCCAGCAGCCTTATGAGAAACGAGCAGTACTTC.

The chain recombines TRBV7-8 with TRBJ2-1; perhaps TRBD1 as D (5 bases). The CDR3 contains 14 residues. Germline V CDR1 and CDR2: SGHVS, FQNEAQ. Between the trimmed V and J ends, which lost 10 bases and 4 bases, there was a span of 17 bases. CDR3 protein: CATFRGSLYNEQFF. The CDR3 bases are TGTGCCACCTTTAGGGGTTCACTGTACAATGAGCAGTTCTTC.

V gene TRBV6-5 combines with J gene TRBJ2-7, with 10 bases lining up with TRBD1. CDR3 length: 16 residues. The J segment lost 7 bases and the V segment lost 0 bases, leaving 9 bases of the junction unmatched. In germline, CDR1 is MNHEY, CDR2 SVGAGI. This CDR3 reads CASSYSPPGQGSEQYF. Written as DNA, the CDR3 is TGTGCCAGCAGTTACTCCCCACCGGGACAGGGGTCGGAGCAGTACTTC.

The chain recombines TRBV28 with TRBJ2-4, with 9 positions matching TRBD1. Germline V lookup: CDR1 MDHEN, CDR2 SYDVKM. This CDR3 has 18 residues. V gave up 4 bases and J gave up 2 bases; unmatched junction bases: 12. CDR3 nucleotides: TGTGCCAGCAGTTCCACAGGGGGCGGTATTCGGACCAAAAACATTCAGTACTTC. Residues: CASSSTGGGIRTKNIQYF.

The genes are TRBV11-3 and TRBJ1-1, with TRBD1 as a possible D gene (5 bases). Germline CDR1 reads SGHNT; CDR2 reads YENEEA. V was shortened by 6 bases and J by 1 base, with 9 bases between the two germline ends. This CDR3 is 13 amino acids long. The CDR3 loop is CASRRGSNTEAFF. The CDR3 DNA reads TGTGCCAGCAGACGGGGGTCGAACACTGAAGCTTTCTTT.

The V and J genes are TRBV7-8 and TRBJ1-4, with D possibly TRBD1 on 5 matching bases. Per the germline V gene, CDR1 is SGHVS and CDR2 is FQNEAQ. This CDR3 is built from 18 residues. Trimming pared 6 bases from V and 5 bases from J, leaving 25 bases between. The CDR3 reads CASSPTGGIPFQNEKLFF. In DNA, the CDR3 is TGTGCCAGCAGTCCCACGGGGGGGATTCCTTTCCAAAATGAAAAACTGTTTTTT.

V is TRBV4-1 and J is TRBJ1-2, with TRBD1 matching over 7 bases. The CDR3 contains 20 residues. Germline V CDR1 and CDR2: MGHRA, YSYEKL. V shed 1 base and J 8 bases; nucleotides not matched to a gene: 25. The CDR3 reads CASSQVEGPGQHHGGRGYTF. The CDR3 DNA is TGCGCCAGCAGCCAAGTAGAGGGACCGGGACAGCACCACGGGGGTCGCGGCTACACCTTC.

The chain has TRBV10-2 and TRBJ1-1; D ambiguous. V was pared by 3 bases and J by 7 bases, with 9 bases between. The V gene's germline CDR1 is WSHSY and CDR2 SAAADI. This CDR3 has 12 amino acids. CDR3: CASSEIMSEAFF. CDR3 nucleotides: TGCGCCAGCAGTGAAATAATGAGTGAAGCTTTCTTT.

V and J are TRBV2 and TRBJ2-7; maybe TRBD1 (6 bases). CDR3 length: 13 residues. The germline CDR1 and CDR2 sequences are SNHLY and FYNNEI. Trimming pared 7 bases from V and 2 bases from J, leaving 12 bases between. The chain's CDR3 is CASTWGQTYEQYF. The CDR3 DNA sequence: TGTGCCAGCACCTGGGGGCAGACCTACGAGCAGTACTTC.

As DNA, the CDR3 is TGCGCCAGCAGCCAAGGTAGCGGAGGCACAGATACGCAGTATTTT. This gives the protein CASSQGSGGTDTQYF. This rearrangement joins TRBV4-1 to TRBJ2-3; the D gene is possibly TRBD2 (6 bases). Germline CDR1 reads MGHRA; CDR2 reads YSYEKL. CDR3 length: 15 residues. V gave up 1 base and J gave up 1 base, with 9 bases separating them.

This clone has a handful of counts. The CDR3 DNA is TGTGCCAGTAAGACACAGGGACCCTCCTACGAGCAGTACTTC. It yields the protein CASKTQGPSYEQYF. The chain uses TRBV19 and TRBJ2-7; weak D call: TRBD1 (6 bases). The ends were cut back, 7 bases at V and 0 bases at J, with 13 bases in the middle. Germline lookup yields CDR1 LNHDA and CDR2 SQIVND (reference sequence). The CDR3 length is 14 residues.

The rearrangement joins TRBV6-5 to TRBJ2-7; 9 positions match TRBD1. V trimming: 0 bases; J trimming: 6 bases; junction bases outside the gene matches: 6. CDR1 and CDR2 (germline): MNHEY, SVGAGI. CDR3 length: 15 amino acids. CDR3: CASSYSALTGGEQYF. For the CDR3, the DNA is TGTGCCAGCAGTTACTCGGCCCTGACAGGGGGCGAGCAGTACTTC.

The V call is TRBV10-3, the J call TRBJ1-2; no reliable D call. The CDR3 runs 15 residues. Germline values: CDR1 ENHRY, CDR2 SYGVKD. V was cut by 2 bases and J by 1 base, with 11 bases left in between. Written as DNA, the CDR3 is TGTGCCATCAGTGAGCTCTCAAGACTTAACTATGGCTACACCTTC. This translates into CAISELSRLNYGYTF.

The chain combines TRBV3-1 (or the pseudogene TRBV3-2) with TRBJ2-1; TRBD2 aligns across 14 bases. From germline, CDR1 is LGHDT and CDR2 YNNKEL (reference sequence). The V and J ends lost 7 bases and 0 bases, in that order; junction bases with no gene match: 5. The CDR3 sequence is 17 residues long. The CDR3 nucleotides are TGTGCCAGCACCCGGACTAGCGGGAGGAGCTCCTACAATGAGCAGTTCTTC. This sequence encodes CASTRTSGRSSYNEQFF.

The chain links TRBV19 to TRBJ1-2; D is undetermined. Germline V gene sequence: CDR1 LNHDA, CDR2 SQIVND (reference sequence). V was cut by 0 bases and J by 5 bases, with 10 bases left in between. This CDR3 contains 14 residues. CDR3 loop: CASSIDPESYGYTF. The CDR3 coding sequence is TGTGCCAGTAGTATAGATCCGGAGAGTTATGGCTACACCTTC.

The gene calls are TRBV15 and TRBJ1-2; D may be TRBD1 (5 bases). Per the germline V gene, CDR1 is LNHNV and CDR2 is YYDKDF (reference sequence). Trimming removed 5 bases from V and 6 bases from J, with 19 bases in between. This CDR3 has 15 residues. CDR3 loop: CATSARRGGLDGYTF. Here the CDR3 DNA reads TGTGCCACCAGCGCCCGACGCGGGGGACTAGATGGCTACACCTTC.

The chain is built from TRBV6-5 and TRBJ2-7; possible D gene TRBD1, 6 bases. Germline V gene lookup returns CDR1 MNHEY and CDR2 SVGAGI. The CDR3 is 11 residues long. Trimming pared 6 bases from V and 9 bases from J, leaving 12 bases between. In nucleotides, the CDR3 is TGTGCCAGCAGAACAGGGTGGCGGCAGTACTTC. Translating it yields CASRTGWRQYF.

The genes are TRBV19 and TRBJ2-1; 9 nucleotides line up with TRBD2. V dropped 11 bases and J dropped 6; count of bases not matched to a gene: 8. There are 13 residues in the CDR3. Looked up from germline, CDR1 is LNHDA and CDR2 is SQIVND (reference sequence). CDR3 coding DNA: TGTGCCGTGGGGGTAGCGGGAGTCAATGAGCAGTTCTTC. Protein product: CAVGVAGVNEQFF.

The chain joins TRBV6-6 to TRBJ2-5; TRBD1 matches at 7 bases. Germline loops: CDR1 MNHNY, CDR2 SVGAGI (reference sequence). V gave up 9 bases and J gave up 2 bases; unmatched junction bases: 9. The CDR3 is 14 amino acids. CDR3 bases: TGTGCCAGTGGGGCCCGGGACAGACAAGAGACCCAGTACTTC. Protein: CASGARDRQETQYF.

The chain joins TRBV9 to TRBJ2-2, with D tentatively TRBD2 (5 bases). Germline loops: CDR1 SGDLS, CDR2 YYNGEE. The CDR3 runs to 18 residues. V was pared by 0 bases and J by 2 bases, with 17 bases between. CDR3 region: CASSVATGLAGNTGELFF. CDR3 DNA: TGTGCCAGCAGCGTAGCTACCGGGCTAGCAGGAAACACCGGGGAGCTGTTTTTT.